These 12 T cell receptor beta chains originate from one sample sequenced in a study of Graves' ophthalmopathy and Graves' hyperthyroidism. The authors amplified TCR beta CDR3 regions, and they did so from RNA transcripts for repertoire sequencing. First-round RT-PCR employed HTBI primers, with a second-round multiplex PCR after it. TCRdb re-called the multiplex PCR reads with MiXCR, one entry per CDR3 protein. The sample includes 150,000 to 200,000 distinct CDR3 sequences, approximately 40% of them seen just once. Sequenced input: peripheral blood. Receptor source: a man aged 30 to 39 with Graves' ophthalmopathy.

V gene TRBV20-1 combines with J gene TRBJ2-7, with a tentative D call TRBD1 (6 bases). The CDR3 is 14 residues long. The V and J ends lost 2 bases and 7 bases respectively, with 18 bases between them. CDR1 DFQATT and CDR2 SNEGSKA come from the germline V gene (reference sequence). CDR3 DNA: TGCAGTGCTAGATCATTGACAGGAACGGGGGAGCAGTACTTC. Amino acid sequence: CSARSLTGTGEQYF.

In this sample, this clonotype turned up many times. The chain employs TRBV27 and TRBJ1-2; tentatively, D is TRBD1 (6 bases). CDR3 size: 15 residues. CDR1 and CDR2 from the germline V gene are MNHEY and SMNVEV (reference sequence). Trimming removed 6 bases from V and 5 bases from J, with 19 bases in between. For the CDR3, the DNA is TGTGCCAGCAGCTCCCTATATAGACAGGAGTATGGCTACACCTTC. This translates into CASSSLYRQEYGYTF.

This clonotype was recorded at least ten times. This chain links TRBV6-4 with TRBJ2-5; TRBD2 aligns across 10 bases. In germline, CDR1 is MRHNA, CDR2 SNTAGT. V shed 7 bases, J shed 2 bases, and the junction held 19 bases outside the gene matches. CDR3 length: 19 residues. CDR3: CASTGTSDSLGGGQETQYF. Here the CDR3 DNA reads TGTGCCAGCACCGGGACTAGCGACTCTCTCGGGGGGGGACAAGAGACCCAGTACTTC.

This clonotype was observed many times. The genes are TRBV2 and TRBJ1-1, with a tentative D call TRBD1 (5 bases). CDR1 SNHLY and CDR2 FYNNEI come from the germline V gene. The CDR3 totals 13 residues. V dropped 5 bases and J dropped 6 bases, with 13 bases sitting between them. In DNA, the CDR3 is TGTGCCAGCAGTAGCGGCAGGGACGCTGAAGCTTTCTTT. It specifies CASSSGRDAEAFF.

This clonotype occurred many times. The chain is built from TRBV2 and TRBJ1-6; the D gene is possibly TRBD1 (6 bases). V was pared by 3 bases and J by 10 bases, with 19 bases between. CDR1 is SNHLY, CDR2 FYNNEI, per germline. There are 16 residues in the CDR3. The CDR3 loop reads CASSDPRAGVLSPLHF. The CDR3 DNA reads as TGTGCCAGCAGTGATCCACGGGCAGGGGTTTTATCACCCCTCCACTTT.

This chain links TRBV11-2 with TRBJ2-4; tentative D call: TRBD2 (6 bases). CDR1 SGHAT and CDR2 FQNNGV come from the germline V gene. The CDR3 has 14 residues. V gave up 2 bases and J gave up 8 bases, with 13 bases separating them. CDR3 bases: TGTGCCAGCAGCTTACAGGGACTGAAGGACATTCAGTACTTC. Encoded protein: CASSLQGLKDIQYF.

This clonotype was seen ten or more times. The rearrangement uses TRBV18 and TRBJ2-7, with 9 positions matching TRBD1. With 6 bases clipped from V and 4 bases from J, the junction kept 10 bases outside the gene matches. Germline lookup yields CDR1 KGHSH and CDR2 LQKENI. This CDR3 has 15 residues. The chain's CDR3 is CASSKRDRVLYEQYF. The CDR3 DNA is TGTGCCAGCTCCAAAAGGGACAGGGTACTATACGAGCAGTACTTC.

The J gene is TRBJ2-5, the V gene TRBV6-2 or TRBV6-3; D is uncertain. Trimming cost V 3 bases and J 5 bases, with 16 bases left between them. The germline gives CDR1 MNHEY, CDR2 SVGEGT. CDR3 size: 15 residues. CDR3 region: CASSYTSGPWETQYF. For the CDR3, the DNA is TGTGCCAGCAGTTATACCTCTGGCCCGTGGGAGACCCAGTACTTC.

This rearrangement joins TRBV12-3 or TRBV12-4 to TRBJ2-4, with D uncertain. The CDR3 covers 15 residues. V shed 5 bases and J shed 0 bases, with 11 bases lying between them. The CDR3 region is CASSPKQVAKNIQYF. The CDR3 region has the DNA TGTGCCAGCAGTCCAAAACAAGTAGCCAAAAACATTCAGTACTTC.

The J gene is TRBJ2-5, the V gene TRBV12-3 or TRBV12-4, with 12 bases aligning to TRBD2. This CDR3 has 17 residues. Trimming at V came to 5 bases and at J to 4 bases, leaving 11 bases not matched to a gene. CDR3 loop: CASSRAETSGRGETQYF. CDR3 bases: TGTGCCAGCAGTCGTGCGGAGACTAGCGGGAGAGGAGAGACCCAGTACTTC.

This clonotype showed up many times. V is TRBV30 and J is TRBJ2-5, with D maybe TRBD2 (7 bases). Germline V gene lookup returns CDR1 GTSNPN and CDR2 SVGIG (reference sequence). With 5 bases removed from V and 7 bases from J, the gap between germline ends came to 20 bases. There are 14 residues in the CDR3. The CDR3: CAWRSGGHQGTQYF. The CDR3 DNA sequence: TGTGCCTGGCGCTCGGGGGGACACCAGGGGACCCAGTACTTC. The whole variable domain, filled in from reference TRBV30 and TRBJ2-5, reads SQTIHQWPATLVQPVGSPLSLECTVEGTSNPNLYWYRQAAGRGLQLLFYSVGIGQISSEVPQNLSASRPQDRQFILSSKKLLLSDSGFYLCAWRSGGHQGTQYFGPGTRLLVL.

This clonotype was detected ten times or more. V and J are TRBV27 and TRBJ2-7; 8 bases are shared with TRBD1. Germline V lookup: CDR1 MNHEY, CDR2 SMNVEV (reference sequence). V lost 3 bases to trimming and J lost 2 bases; unmatched junction nucleotides: 6. CDR3 length: 15 amino acids. The CDR3 spells CASSFFPTGAYEQYF. The CDR3 DNA follows: TGTGCCAGCAGTTTCTTCCCGACAGGGGCCTACGAGCAGTACTTC.